These 9 T cell receptor beta chains came from one sample sequenced in a study of blood T cell repertoires in COVID-19. Only in-frame clones appear in the TCRdb table, and some are missing; sequencing was by immunoSEQ multiplex PCR. There are roughly 230,000 clones in the sample; approximately 81% occur only once, and about 6.9% lies in the top ten. Specimen: PBMCs or T cells enriched from blood (not recorded which). Receptor source: a woman aged 50 to 60 who had been exposed to COVID-19.

V usage is TRBV5-1 and J usage is TRBJ2-3; weak D call: TRBD2 (7 bases). There are 15 residues in the CDR3. Germline CDR1 is SGHRS and CDR2 is YFSETQ. V dropped 0 bases and J dropped 4 bases, with 12 bases sitting between them. The CDR3 DNA follows: TGCGCCAGCAGCTTGGGCGGGGGCAGCGCAGATACGCAGTATTTT. The encoded protein is CASSLGGGSADTQYF.

This chain connects TRBV18 to TRBJ1-1; no reliable D call. This CDR3 comprises 15 residues. Between the trimmed V and J ends, which lost 3 bases and 1 base, there was a span of 12 bases. Germline V lookup: CDR1 KGHSH, CDR2 LQKENI. The CDR3 reads CASSPIQASNTEAFF. CDR3 coding DNA: TGTGCCAGCTCACCGATTCAGGCTTCGAACACTGAAGCTTTCTTT.

In this sample, this clone turned up many times. The chain has TRBV29-1 and TRBJ2-1; D call uncertain. Between the trimmed V and J ends, which lost 0 bases and 4 bases, there was a span of 7 bases. Per germline, CDR1 SQVTM and CDR2 ANQGSEA. The CDR3 extends over 13 amino acids. Written as DNA, the CDR3 is TGCAGCGTTGAAGATTCCCGGTACAATGAGCAGTTCTTC. It encodes CSVEDSRYNEQFF.

This chain joins TRBV11-3 and TRBJ2-7; 7 positions match TRBD2. The germline V gene encodes CDR1 SGHNT and CDR2 YENEEA. This CDR3 is 14 amino acids long. J gave up 2 bases and V 4 bases, and 5 bases lay outside the gene matches. The CDR3 DNA sequence: TGTGCCAGCAGCTCGGGGGGAGGGACCTACGAGCAGTACTTC. Its translation: CASSSGGGTYEQYF.

The gene calls are TRBV3-1 (or the pseudogene TRBV3-2) and TRBJ1-2, with 7 positions matching TRBD1. The V gene end was trimmed by 2 bases and the J gene end by 5 bases; junction bases not matched to a gene: 5. Germline V gene sequence: CDR1 LGHDT, CDR2 YNNKEL (reference sequence). The CDR3 loop spans 14 amino acids. The CDR3 region is CASSQQGVPYGYTF. Here the CDR3 DNA reads TGTGCCAGCAGCCAACAGGGGGTCCCGTATGGCTACACCTTC.

This clone was observed a few times. The rearrangement uses TRBV11-2 and TRBJ1-2, with D unresolved. The germline V and J ends were trimmed by 6 bases and 6 bases, with 26 bases remaining between them. This CDR3 region has 17 residues. Germline V gene sequence: CDR1 SGHAT, CDR2 FQNNGV. CDR3 residues: CASSHGLGFGQDDGYTF. As DNA, the CDR3 is TGTGCCAGCAGTCACGGTCTCGGATTTGGGCAGGATGATGGCTACACCTTC.

The chain employs TRBV5-5 and TRBJ2-5; D is perhaps TRBD2 (5 bases). The V gene lost 1 base and the J gene lost 5 bases, with 12 bases spanning the gap. The length of the CDR3 is 14 residues. Germline loops: CDR1 SGHKS, CDR2 YYEKEE (reference sequence). CDR3 bases: TGTGCCAGCAGCTTGCCCGGGAAGAGTGAGACCCAGTACTTC. Residues: CASSLPGKSETQYF.

The chain has TRBV6-2 or TRBV6-3 and TRBJ1-2; weak D call: TRBD1 (5 bases). The CDR3 spans 13 residues. Germline CDR1 reads MNHEY; CDR2 reads SVGEGT. Trimming removed 6 bases at V and 8 bases at J, with 16 bases between. The CDR3 region has the DNA TGTGCCAGCAGCCCCACCGGGACTTTGGGCTACACCTTC. This codes for CASSPTGTLGYTF.

The chain combines TRBV9 with TRBJ1-1, with D hard to call. Germline V gene data show CDR1 as SGDLS and CDR2 as YYNGEE. Trimming cost V 0 bases and J 0 bases, with 12 bases left between them. The CDR3 runs to 16 residues. CDR3 in amino acids: CASSVARLLLNTEAFF. The CDR3 nucleotides are TGTGCCAGCAGCGTAGCCAGGTTACTTCTGAACACTGAAGCTTTCTTT.